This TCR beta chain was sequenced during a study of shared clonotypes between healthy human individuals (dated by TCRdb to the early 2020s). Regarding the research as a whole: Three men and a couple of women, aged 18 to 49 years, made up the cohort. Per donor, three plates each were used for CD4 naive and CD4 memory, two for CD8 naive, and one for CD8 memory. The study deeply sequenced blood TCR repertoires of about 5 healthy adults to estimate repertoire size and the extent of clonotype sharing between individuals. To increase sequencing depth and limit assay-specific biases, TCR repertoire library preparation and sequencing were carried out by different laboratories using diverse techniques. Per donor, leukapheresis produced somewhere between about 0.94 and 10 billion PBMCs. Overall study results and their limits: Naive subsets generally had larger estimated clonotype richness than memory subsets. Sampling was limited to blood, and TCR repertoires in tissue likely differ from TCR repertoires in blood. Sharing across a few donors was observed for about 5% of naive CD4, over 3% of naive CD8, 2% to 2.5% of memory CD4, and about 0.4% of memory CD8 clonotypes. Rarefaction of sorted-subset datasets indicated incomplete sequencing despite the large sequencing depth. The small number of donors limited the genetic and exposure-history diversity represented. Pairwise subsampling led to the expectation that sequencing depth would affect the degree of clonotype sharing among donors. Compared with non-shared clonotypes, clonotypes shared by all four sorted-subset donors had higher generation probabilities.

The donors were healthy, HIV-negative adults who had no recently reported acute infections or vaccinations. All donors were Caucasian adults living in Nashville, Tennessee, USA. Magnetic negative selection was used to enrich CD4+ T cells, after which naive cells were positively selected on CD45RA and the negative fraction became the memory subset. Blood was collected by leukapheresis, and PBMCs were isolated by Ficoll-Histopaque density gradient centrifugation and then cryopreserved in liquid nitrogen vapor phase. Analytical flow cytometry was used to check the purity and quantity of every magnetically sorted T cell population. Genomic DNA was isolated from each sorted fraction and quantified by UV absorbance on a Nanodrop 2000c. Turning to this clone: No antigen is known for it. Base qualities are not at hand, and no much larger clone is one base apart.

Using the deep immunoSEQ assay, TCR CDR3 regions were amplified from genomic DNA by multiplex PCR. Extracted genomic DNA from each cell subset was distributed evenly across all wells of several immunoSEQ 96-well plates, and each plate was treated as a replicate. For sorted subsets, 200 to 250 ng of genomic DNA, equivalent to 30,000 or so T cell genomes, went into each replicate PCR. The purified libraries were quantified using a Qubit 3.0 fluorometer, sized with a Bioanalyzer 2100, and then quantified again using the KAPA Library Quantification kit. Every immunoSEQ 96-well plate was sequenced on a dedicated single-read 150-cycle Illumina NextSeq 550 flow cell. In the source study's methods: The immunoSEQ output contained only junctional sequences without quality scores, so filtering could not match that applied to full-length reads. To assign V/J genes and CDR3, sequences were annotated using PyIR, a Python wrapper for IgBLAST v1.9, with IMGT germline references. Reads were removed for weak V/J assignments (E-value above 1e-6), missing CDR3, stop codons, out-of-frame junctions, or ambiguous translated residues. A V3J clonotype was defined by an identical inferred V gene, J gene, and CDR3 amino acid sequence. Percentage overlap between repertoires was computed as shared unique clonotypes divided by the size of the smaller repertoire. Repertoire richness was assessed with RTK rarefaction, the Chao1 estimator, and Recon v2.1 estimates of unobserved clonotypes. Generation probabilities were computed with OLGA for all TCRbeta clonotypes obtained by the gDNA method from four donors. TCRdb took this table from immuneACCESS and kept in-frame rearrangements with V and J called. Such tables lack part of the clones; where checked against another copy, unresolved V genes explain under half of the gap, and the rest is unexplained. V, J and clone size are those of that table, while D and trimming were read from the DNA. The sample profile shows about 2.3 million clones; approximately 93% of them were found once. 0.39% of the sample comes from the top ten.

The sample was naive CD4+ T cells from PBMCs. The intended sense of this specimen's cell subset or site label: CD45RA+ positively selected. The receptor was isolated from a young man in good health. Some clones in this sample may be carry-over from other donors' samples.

CDR3 protein: CASSYSAPIPGELFF. The DNA sequence is TGTGCCAGCAGTTACTCTGCGCCAATCCCCGGGGAGCTGTTTTTT. The sequence is built from TRBV6-5 and TRBJ2-2; confidence is insufficient to name the D gene. V loses 0 bases of germline sequence and J loses 6 bases, and the interval between the two ends is 11 bases. CDR1 MNHEY and CDR2 SVGAGI are derived from the germline V gene. The CDR3 numbers 15 residues from cysteine through phenylalanine. Only CDR3 DNA is held: 45 bases, read in frame from base 1.